These T cell receptor beta chains were read from a single sample in a study of T cell responses to AZD1222 COVID-19 vaccine. Repertoires were generated with immunoSEQ multiplex PCR, while TCRdb's copy carries only in-frame clones and drops some. There are roughly 120,000 clones in the sample; around 92% occur only once, and approximately 7.9% lies in the top ten. The specimen comprised peripheral blood, sampled 28 days after the second AZD1222 dose. These receptors originate from an adult who received the AZD1222 COVID-19 vaccine. Each CDR3 is given with its conserved first and last residue. A D gene is named only where the DNA matches it firmly. Only some rows state a clone size, as once, few, many or a class for expanded clones.

J gene | D gene | clone size | V gene | CDR3 length | CDR3 protein | CDR3 DNA
TRBJ1-2 | . | . | TRBV5-1 | 14 | CASSFGELVYGYTF | TGCGCCAGCAGCTTCGGGGAACTGGTCTATGGCTACACCTTC
TRBJ1-5 | . | . | TRBV6-5 | 13 | CASMDELYQPQHF | TGTGCCAGCATGGATGAACTTTATCAGCCCCAGCATTTT
TRBJ1-4 | . | . | TRBV2 | 15 | CASSFDSSTNEKLFF | TGTGCCAGCAGTTTCGACAGTTCAACTAATGAAAAACTGTTTTTT
TRBJ2-6 | . | . | TRBV19 | 14 | CASSLIGGANVLTF | TGTGCCAGTAGTCTCATAGGGGGGGCCAACGTCCTGACTTTC
TRBJ1-3 | . | . | TRBV3-1/TRBV3-2 | 14 | CASSDRGSGNTIYF | TGTGCCAGCAGCGATCGGGGGTCTGGAAACACCATATATTTT
TRBJ1-3 | . | few | TRBV28 | 15 | CASSDTGLSGNTIYF | TGTGCCAGCAGCGATACGGGTCTCTCTGGAAACACCATATATTTT
TRBJ2-5 | . | few | TRBV18 | 16 | CASSPRSARDQETQYF | TGTGCCAGCTCACCCCGGTCGGCGCGGGATCAAGAGACCCAGTACTTC
TRBJ1-1 | . | once | TRBV18 | 13 | CASSPGVNTEAFF | TGTGCCAGCTCACCGGGGGTGAACACTGAAGCTTTCTTT
TRBJ1-1 | . | . | TRBV27 | 12 | CASSSGFTEAFF | TGTGCCAGCAGTTCGGGTTTCACTGAAGCTTTCTTT
TRBJ2-1 | . | . | TRBV20-1 | 10 | CSARGENPFF | TGCAGTGCTAGGGGGGAAAATCCGTTCTTC
TRBJ1-3 | . | once | TRBV20-1 | 13 | CSASDGSGNTIYF | TGCAGTGCTAGTGATGGCTCTGGAAACACCATATATTTT
TRBJ2-1 | TRBD2 | . | TRBV27 | 14 | CASSPTSGHNEQFF | TGTGCCAGCAGTCCGACTAGCGGCCACAATGAGCAGTTCTTC
TRBJ1-3 | . | . | TRBV13 | 15 | CASSARTFSGNTIYF | TGTGCCAGCAGCGCGAGGACATTCTCTGGAAACACCATATATTTT
TRBJ2-7 | TRBD1 | . | TRBV23-1 | 18 | CASSQSTPKGGQVYEQYF | TGCGCCAGCAGTCAATCAACCCCAAAAGGGGGACAGGTGTACGAGCAGTACTTC
TRBJ2-2 | . | . | TRBV28 | 13 | CASSLGLTGELFF | TGTGCCAGCAGTTTGGGGCTCACCGGGGAGCTGTTTTTT
TRBJ1-4 | . | . | TRBV14 | 15 | CASSHVGGANEKLFF | TGTGCCAGCAGCCATGTTGGAGGGGCTAATGAAAAACTGTTTTTT
TRBJ1-1 | TRBD1 | . | TRBV5-1 | 14 | CASSPRQGNTEAFF | TGCGCCAGCAGCCCAAGACAGGGGAACACTGAAGCTTTCTTT
TRBJ2-5 | . | . | TRBV7-8 | 15 | CASSLEGTLLETQYF | TGTGCCAGCAGCTTAGAAGGCACTCTGTTGGAGACCCAGTACTTC
TRBJ1-1 | . | . | TRBV11-2 | 12 | CASSFLNTEAFF | TGTGCCAGCAGCTTCTTGAACACTGAAGCTTTCTTT
TRBJ1-4 | . | . | TRBV10-2 | 14 | CASSGGGLGEKLFF | TGCGCCAGCAGTGGAGGGGGACTTGGTGAAAAACTGTTTTTT
TRBJ1-5 | TRBD1 | once | TRBV28 | 15 | CAGRDSLYSNQPQHF | TGTGCCGGGAGGGACAGCCTCTATAGCAATCAGCCCCAGCATTTT
TRBJ1-1 | . | . | TRBV19 | 12 | CASTYMNTEAFF | TGTGCCAGTACCTATATGAACACTGAAGCTTTCTTT
TRBJ2-3 | TRBD1 | . | TRBV2 | 14 | CASSGRGRADTQYF | TGTGCCAGCAGTGGAAGGGGGCGCGCGGATACGCAGTATTTT
TRBJ1-2 | . | . | TRBV4-1 | 16 | CASSQPLDSPNYGYTF | TGCGCCAGCAGCCAACCCCTGGACAGCCCTAACTATGGCTACACCTTC
TRBJ1-1 | . | . | TRBV11-1 | 14 | CASSFVVGDTEAFF | TGTGCCAGCAGCTTCGTGGTAGGGGACACTGAAGCTTTCTTT
TRBJ2-7 | . | . | TRBV10-2 | 15 | CASSEYRVYLYEQYF | TGCGCCAGCAGTGAGTATCGTGTCTATCTCTACGAGCAGTACTTC
TRBJ2-7 | TRBD1 | . | TRBV5-4 | 13 | CASSSGQPYEQYF | TGTGCCAGCAGCTCGGGACAGCCCTACGAGCAGTACTTC
TRBJ2-1 | . | . | TRBV18 | 14 | CASSYPGAYNEQFF | TGTGCCAGCTCATACCCGGGGGCTTACAATGAGCAGTTCTTC
TRBJ2-1 | TRBD2 | few | TRBV7-9 | 19 | CASSRLAGGHVSSYNEQFF | TGTGCCAGCAGCAGACTAGCGGGAGGCCACGTTAGCTCCTACAATGAGCAGTTCTTC
TRBJ2-5 | . | . | TRBV9 | 14 | CASSVGRNQETQYF | TGTGCCAGCAGCGTAGGGAGAAACCAAGAGACCCAGTACTTC
TRBJ2-2 | . | . | TRBV4-1 | 15 | CASTQPGVGTGELFF | TGCGCCAGCACACAACCGGGAGTGGGTACCGGGGAGCTGTTTTTT
TRBJ2-1 | . | . | TRBV2 | 15 | CASSYPLADYNEQFF | TGTGCCAGCAGTTACCCGCTGGCGGATTACAATGAGCAGTTCTTC
TRBJ1-2 | . | . | TRBV6-5 | 11 | CALLEAYGYTF | TGTGCCCTACTCGAGGCATATGGCTACACCTTC
TRBJ2-7 | TRBD1 | . | TRBV7-9 | 15 | CASSRGWDRYYEQYF | TGTGCCAGCAGCCGTGGTTGGGACAGATACTACGAGCAGTACTTC
TRBJ1-1 | TRBD1 | once | TRBV2 | 15 | CASSGGTGLNTEAFF | TGTGCCAGCAGTGGTGGGACAGGCCTGAACACTGAAGCTTTCTTT
TRBJ1-2 | TRBD1 | once | TRBV7-2 | 14 | CASSPTGDGYGYTF | TGTGCCAGCAGCCCGACAGGGGACGGCTATGGCTACACCTTC
TRBJ1-5 | TRBD1 | . | TRBV27 | 16 | CASRVTDRGHNQPQHF | TGTGCCAGCAGGGTGACTGACAGGGGGCACAATCAGCCCCAGCATTTT
TRBJ2-3 | TRBD2 | . | TRBV24-1 | 16 | CATSAQTSGLTDTQYF | TGTGCCACCAGCGCCCAGACTAGCGGGCTCACAGATACGCAGTATTTT
TRBJ2-7 | . | . | TRBV6-5 | 12 | CASRTTSNEQYF | TGTGCCAGCAGGACTACTTCAAACGAGCAGTACTTC
TRBJ1-2 | TRBD1 | . | TRBV7-9 | 15 | CASSLSGAGGYGYTF | TGTGCCAGCAGCCTATCTGGGGCAGGGGGCTATGGCTACACCTTC
TRBJ2-7 | TRBD1 | . | TRBV11-2 | 15 | CASSPYITGVDEQYF | TGTGCCAGCAGCCCATACATTACAGGGGTCGACGAGCAGTACTTC
TRBJ2-7 | . | . | TRBV28 | 16 | CASSPMGTTSRYEQYF | TGTGCCAGCAGTCCCATGGGGACAACGAGCCGGTACGAGCAGTACTTC
TRBJ1-2 | . | . | TRBV3-1/TRBV3-2 | 14 | CASSQAGNRYGYTF | TGTGCCAGCAGCCAAGCCGGCAATAGATATGGCTACACCTTC
TRBJ2-1 | . | . | TRBV6-1 | 12 | CASSRLENEQFF | TGTGCCAGCAGTCGTCTAGAAAATGAGCAGTTCTTC
TRBJ1-6 | TRBD1 | once | TRBV28 | 15 | CASSLYRDSNSPLHF | TGTGCCAGCAGTTTGTATCGGGACAGCAATTCACCCCTCCACTTT
TRBJ1-5 | . | . | TRBV23-1 | 12 | CASGQGCQPQHF | TGCGCCAGCGGTCAGGGTTGTCAGCCCCAGCATTTT
TRBJ1-2 | . | . | TRBV28 | 13 | CASSLRGGDGYTF | TGTGCCAGCAGTCTACGGGGGGGGGATGGCTACACCTTC
TRBJ2-3 | . | few | TRBV25-1 | 15 | CASSAFRGLADTQYF | TGTGCCAGCAGTGCATTTCGGGGGCTCGCAGATACGCAGTATTTT
TRBJ2-3 | TRBD2 | . | TRBV28 | 16 | CASSFRASGIADTQYF | TGTGCCAGCAGTTTCAGGGCTAGCGGGATCGCAGATACGCAGTATTTT
TRBJ2-5 | . | . | TRBV7-9 | 13 | CASSPGGEETQYF | TGTGCCAGCAGCCCAGGGGGGGAAGAGACCCAGTACTTC
TRBJ1-2 | TRBD1 | . | TRBV7-9 | 15 | CASSFDRGQDYGYTF | TGTGCCAGCAGCTTTGACAGGGGGCAGGACTATGGCTACACCTTC
TRBJ1-5 | TRBD1 | once | TRBV19 | 17 | CASSLRTGTYSNQPQHF | TGTGCCAGTAGTTTACGGACAGGGACGTATAGCAATCAGCCCCAGCATTTT
TRBJ1-2 | . | . | TRBV6-5 | 15 | CASGQEGGADYGYTF | TGTGCCAGCGGACAAGAAGGTGGTGCCGACTATGGCTACACCTTC
TRBJ2-7 | . | few | TRBV4-1 | 15 | CASSQDFPGSYEQYF | TGCGCCAGCAGCCAAGACTTCCCCGGCTCCTACGAGCAGTACTTC
TRBJ2-3 | . | . | TRBV5-1 | 16 | CASSLGFGQQGDTQYF | TGCGCCAGCAGCTTGGGATTCGGACAACAGGGAGATACGCAGTATTTT
TRBJ2-1 | . | . | TRBV28 | 14 | CASSLGRPSREQFF | TGTGCCAGCAGCCTGGGACGGCCTTCCCGGGAGCAGTTCTTC
TRBJ2-7 | . | . | TRBV27 | 14 | CASSFQGLSYEQYF | TGTGCCAGCAGTTTCCAGGGCCTCTCCTACGAGCAGTACTTC
TRBJ1-1 | . | . | TRBV6-1 | 14 | CASSEALEGFLAFF | TGTGCCAGCAGTGAAGCGTTAGAGGGATTCTTAGCTTTCTTT
TRBJ1-6 | . | . | TRBV6-5 | 16 | CASSYSNGLDNSPLHF | TGTGCCAGCAGTTACTCGAATGGTTTGGATAATTCACCCCTCCACTTT
TRBJ1-2 | . | . | TRBV18 | 15 | CASSPQETAYYGYTF | TGTGCCAGCTCACCACAGGAGACAGCCTACTATGGCTACACCTTC